The 22 T cell receptor beta chains below all came from one sample that was sequenced in a study of response to subunit inactivated influenza vaccine (dated by TCRdb to about 2018). Library preparation employed RT-PCR. The sequencing machine was an Illumina HiSeq 2500. TCRdb ran its own pipeline on the public reads, namely fastp trimming at Q25 and MiXCR clone calling, and kept in-frame beta chains. When rows share a CDR3 protein, they turn into one entry using the most common DNA and genes. Recorded for this sample are 500,000 to 600,000 distinct CDR3 sequences; 14% of them occurred a single time. The ten largest make up over 8.5% of the sample. This sample comprised PBMCs from blood, obtained approximately 13 days after vaccination. The source of these receptors is a man between 45 and 60 years old who received an inactivated influenza vaccine. Donor details come from another sample of the same person, matched by shared clones.

The V call is TRBV11-2, the J call TRBJ2-1; the match to TRBD2 covers 11 bases. Germline CDR1 SGHAT, CDR2 FQNNGV. Trimming cost V 4 bases and J 2 bases; bases outside gene matches: 7. The CDR3 is 17 amino acids. The DNA for the CDR3 is TGTGCCAGCAGCTCGATGAGACTAGCGGGACCCTACAATGAGCAGTTCTTC. It encodes CASSSMRLAGPYNEQFF. Filled out from reference TRBV11-2 and TRBJ2-1, the complete variable domain reads EAGVAQSPRYKIIEKRQSVAFWCNPISGHATLYWYQQILGQGPKLLIQFQNNGVVDDSQLPKDRFSAERLKGVDSTLKIQPAKLEDSAVYLCASSSMRLAGPYNEQFFGPGTRLTVL.

The chain couples TRBV30 to TRBJ2-2; TRBD1 matches at 7 bases. The CDR3 is 15 residues long. CDR1 is GTSNPN, CDR2 SVGIG, per germline (reference sequence). V dropped 4 bases and J dropped 2; count of bases not matched to a gene: 7. The CDR3 bases are TGTGCCTGGAAAAAGGGGGCGCTTAACACCGGGGAGCTGTTTTTT. Residues: CAWKKGALNTGELFF.

V usage is TRBV7-9 and J usage is TRBJ2-2; perhaps TRBD1 as D (6 bases). Germline values: CDR1 SEHNR, CDR2 FQNEAQ (reference sequence). This CDR3 is 17 amino acids long. V was cut by 1 base and J by 5 bases, with 17 bases left in between. The CDR3 DNA sequence: TGTGCCAGCAGCTTAGTCCGATGGGGGCGCGGAACCGGGGAGCTGTTTTTT. The encoded protein is CASSLVRWGRGTGELFF.

The rearrangement joins TRBV6-2 or TRBV6-3 to TRBJ1-1; 9 positions match TRBD1. Trimming removed 7 bases from V and 0 bases from J; junction bases left unmatched: 3. This CDR3 is built from 14 residues. Germline CDR1 and CDR2: MNHEY and SVGEGT. As DNA, the CDR3 is TGTGCCAGCAAACGACAGGGGGTGAACACTGAAGCTTTCTTT. Protein sequence: CASKRQGVNTEAFF.

This chain connects TRBV12-3 or TRBV12-4 to TRBJ1-1; D is unclear. This CDR3 is built from 15 residues. V was pared by 7 bases and J by 6 bases, with 21 bases between. In DNA, the CDR3 is TGTGCCAGCACTCCCTCGCGGAGGACGGCGTCTGAAGCTTTCTTT. This codes for CASTPSRRTASEAFF.

The table lists this clonotype with many counts. The V and J genes are TRBV12-3 or TRBV12-4 and TRBJ2-2; D remains ambiguous. This CDR3 has 13 amino acids. The V and J ends lost 6 bases and 4 bases respectively, with 9 bases between them. The CDR3 reads CASRVSSTGELFF. CDR3 coding DNA: TGTGCCAGCAGGGTTAGCAGCACCGGGGAGCTGTTTTTT.

The chain is built from TRBV7-2 and TRBJ2-1; no clear D. The V and J ends lost 8 bases and 0 bases respectively, with 14 bases between them. Germline CDR1 reads SGHTA; CDR2 reads FQGNSA. The CDR3 runs to 15 residues. The CDR3 loop is CASLLAVSSYNEQFF. The DNA of the CDR3 is TGTGCCAGCCTCCTGGCGGTGAGCTCCTACAATGAGCAGTTCTTC.

This rearrangement joins TRBV5-6 to TRBJ2-1, with 11 bases lining up with TRBD2. V lost 0 bases and J lost 5; bases outside the gene matches: 7. From germline, CDR1 is SGHDT and CDR2 YYEEEE. The CDR3 runs 17 residues. The CDR3 DNA is TGTGCCAGCAGCTTGGCTAGCGGGAGGCCATTACACAATGAGCAGTTCTTC. Translating gives CASSLASGRPLHNEQFF.

CDR3 residues: CASSSPYGSQYF. CDR3 nucleotides: TGTGCCAGCAGTTCTCCCTACGGATCGCAGTACTTC. The rearrangement uses TRBV28 and TRBJ2-7; D gene unclear. V dropped 4 bases and J dropped 9 bases, with 13 bases sitting between them. The CDR3 loop spans 12 amino acids. Germline V gene lookup returns CDR1 MDHEN and CDR2 SYDVKM.

This clonotype was detected only once. V and J are TRBV30 and TRBJ2-2; D is possibly TRBD1 (6 bases). CDR1 and CDR2 (germline): GTSNPN, SVGIG (reference sequence). The CDR3 is 14 residues long. Trimming took 5 bases from V and 0 from J, leaving 10 bases between them. CDR3 region: CAWEGQANTGELFF. The CDR3, as DNA: TGTGCCTGGGAGGGACAAGCGAACACCGGGGAGCTGTTTTTT. The complete variable domain, with remaining parts taken from reference TRBV30 and TRBJ2-2, reads SQTIHQWPATLVQPVGSPLSLECTVEGTSNPNLYWYRQAAGRGLQLLFYSVGIGQISSEVPQNLSASRPQDRQFILSSKKLLLSDSGFYLCAWEGQANTGELFFGEGSRLTVL.

As for this clonotype: Germline and junction disagree at one end, which may indicate a read error. This chain uses TRBV20-1 with TRBJ2-4, with a weak D call TRBD1 (5 bases). The CDR3 is 17 residues long. Per the germline V gene, CDR1 is DFQATT and CDR2 is SNEGSKA (reference sequence). The CDR3 DNA is TGCTGTGCTAGAGATCTACAGGTGAACCTAGCCAAAAACATTCAGTACTTC. Amino acids: CCARDLQVNLAKNIQYF.

The CDR3 DNA follows: TGCAGTGCTACTGGGACTAGCGGGAGCAATGAGCAGTTCTTC. Encoded protein: CSATGTSGSNEQFF. The J gene is TRBJ2-1, the V gene TRBV20-1; TRBD2 matches 14 bases. The germline V gene encodes CDR1 DFQATT and CDR2 SNEGSKA (reference sequence). This CDR3 has 14 residues. V dropped 4 bases and J dropped 6; count of bases not matched to a gene: 2.

This clonotype was picked up a small number of times. This rearrangement joins TRBV18 to TRBJ1-2, with a weak D call TRBD1 (5 bases). The CDR3 is 19 amino acids. Germline assignment: CDR1 KGHSH and CDR2 LQKENI. The V end was cut by 2 bases, the J end by 1 base, with 23 bases between. CDR3 sequence: CASSPESYGGNLFNYGYTF. CDR3 in DNA: TGTGCCAGCTCACCAGAGTCGTACGGGGGGAACCTTTTTAACTATGGCTACACCTTC.

This clonotype was found a few times. The chain is built from TRBV10-3 and TRBJ2-1, with 10 bases matching TRBD2. This CDR3 is 14 amino acids long. Germline V CDR1 and CDR2: ENHRY, SYGVKD. V gave up 4 bases and J gave up 9 bases; unmatched junction bases: 6. CDR3 in amino acids: CAISAAGGPGEQFF. CDR3 DNA sequence: TGTGCCATCAGTGCAGCGGGAGGGCCCGGTGAGCAGTTCTTC.

The chain is built from TRBV6-2 or TRBV6-3 and TRBJ2-7, with a possible D match to TRBD2 (5 bases). In germline, CDR1 is MNHEY, CDR2 SVGEGT. This CDR3 has 21 residues. V was cut by 0 bases and J by 3 bases, with 30 bases left in between. In DNA, the CDR3 is TGTGCCAGCAGTTACTCGAGTGAGGGCCCTGGGATCCTACAAAATTACTACGAGCAGTACTTC. It specifies CASSYSSEGPGILQNYYEQYF.

This clonotype has a handful of counts. The chain joins TRBV7-8 to TRBJ1-4; the match to TRBD1 covers 9 bases. CDR1 and CDR2 from the germline V gene are SGHVS and FQNEAQ. The CDR3 spans 14 residues. After removal of 4 bases from V and 8 bases from J, the junction contained 5 bases not matched to a gene. The CDR3 DNA reads as TGTGCCAGCAGCTCACAGGGGGCGAGGGAAAAACTGTTTTTT. Its translation is CASSSQGAREKLFF.

This clonotype showed up many times. A read error may account for a junction end that differs from germline. The chain combines TRBV9 with TRBJ2-3; D is ambiguous. The CDR3 is 15 amino acids. The germline gives CDR1 SGDLS, CDR2 YYNGEE. The CDR3 coding sequence is TGTGCCAGCAGTGTAGGCGGAGCTAGCACAGATACGCAGTATTTT. Its protein is CASSVGGASTDTQYF.

This clonotype has a count of ten or more. The chain is built from TRBV5-6 and TRBJ1-2, with 8 bases matching TRBD1. The CDR3 is made up of 14 amino acids. The V gene end was trimmed by 2 bases and the J gene end by 4 bases; junction bases not matched to a gene: 4. Looked up from germline, CDR1 is SGHDT and CDR2 is YYEEEE. The CDR3 region has the DNA TGTGCCAGCAGCTTTAGGACAGGGAGCTATGGCTACACCTTC. Translating it yields CASSFRTGSYGYTF. Full variable domain (remainder filled in from reference TRBV5-6 and TRBJ1-2): DAGVTQSPTHLIKTRGQQVTLRCSPKSGHDTVSWYQQALGQGPQFIFQYYEEEERQRGNFPDRFSGHQFPNYSSELNVNALLLGDSALYLCASSFRTGSYGYTFGSGTRLTVV.

This chain links TRBV4-2 with TRBJ2-2, with D uncertain. V gave up 3 bases and J gave up 1 base, with 12 bases separating them. This CDR3 is 16 amino acids long. Germline V gives CDR1 LGHNA, CDR2 YNFKEQ. CDR3 residues: CASSHILGKNTGELFF. The CDR3 region has the DNA TGTGCCAGCAGCCACATACTGGGCAAGAACACCGGGGAGCTGTTTTTT.

This clonotype was seen many times. This chain's CDR3 is CASSRLSSGEQFF. CDR3 DNA sequence: TGTGCCAGCAGCCGTCTGTCAAGCGGTGAGCAGTTCTTC. The genes are TRBV7-9 and TRBJ2-1, with D maybe TRBD2 (5 bases). The CDR3 is 13 residues long. The V and J ends lost 5 bases and 9 bases respectively, with 14 bases between them. Germline V gene lookup returns CDR1 SEHNR and CDR2 FQNEAQ (reference sequence).

The rearrangement uses TRBV6-1 and TRBJ2-1; 7 nucleotides line up with TRBD2. Germline values: CDR1 MNHNS, CDR2 SASEGT. This CDR3 region has 14 residues. J lost 2 bases, V lost 6 bases, and 4 bases had no gene match. CDR3 region: CASSRRGAYNEQFF. DNA of the CDR3: TGTGCCAGCAGCCGCCGGGGGGCCTACAATGAGCAGTTCTTC.

This clonotype has only a few counts. The chain carries TRBV5-6 and TRBJ2-5; TRBD2 matches 13 bases. The CDR3 spans 16 residues. Trimming cost V 1 base and J 2 bases; bases outside gene matches: 2. Germline V gene data show CDR1 as SGHDT and CDR2 as YYEEEE. CDR3 sequence reads: CASSLTSGGVQETQYF. The CDR3, as DNA: TGTGCCAGCAGCTTGACTAGCGGGGGGGTACAAGAGACCCAGTACTTC.